This is a list of T cell receptor beta chains from one sample in a study of siplizumab effects on memory and regulatory T cells. Repertoires were generated with immunoSEQ multiplex PCR, while TCRdb's copy carries only in-frame clones and drops some. The table records 70,000 to 90,000 clones, roughly 93% of them present only once. Source material: CD8+ T cells sorted from blood. These receptors were collected from a human donor in good health. CDR3s include the opening cysteine and the closing phenylalanine or tryptophan. D genes are given only for firm matches. Clone size, where shown, is once, few, many, or a class for clones that have expanded.

size	J	V	D	DNA	CDR3
-	TRBJ1-2	TRBV19	TRBD1	TGTGCCAGCCGACAGGGAGGTCAGGGCTACACCTTC	CASRQGGQGYTF
-	TRBJ2-7	TRBV7-8	-	TGTGCCAGCAGCTTAGGTCCTAAGTACGAGCAGTACTTC	CASSLGPKYEQYF
-	TRBJ2-1	TRBV9	-	TGTGCCAGCAGCGTAGACGGGAATGAGCAGTTCTTC	CASSVDGNEQFF
-	TRBJ2-3	TRBV5-4	-	TGTGCCAGCAGCTCGGGTCCCAGCACAGATACGCAGTATTTT	CASSSGPSTDTQYF
-	TRBJ1-5	TRBV27	TRBD1	TGTGCCAGCAGTCCCAGAGGGGGCCTAAATCAGCCCCAGCATTTT	CASSPRGGLNQPQHF
few	TRBJ1-1	TRBV5-4	-	TGTGCCAGCAGCTTGGCTTCGTGGTCGAACACTGAAGCTTTCTTT	CASSLASWSNTEAFF
-	TRBJ1-2	TRBV13	-	TGTGCCAGCAGCTTGGGTGAAAACTATGGCTACACCTTC	CASSLGENYGYTF
-	TRBJ2-2	TRBV5-4	-	TGTGCCAGCAGCCCTGGCGCCGGGGAGCTGTTTTTT	CASSPGAGELFF
-	TRBJ1-2	TRBV7-8	-	TGTGCCAGCAGCCCAGACAGGCTGGGGCAGCATGGCTACACCTTC	CASSPDRLGQHGYTF
-	TRBJ2-3	TRBV6-1	TRBD2	TGTGCCAGCACGGTGCTAGCGGGGGTCCCAGATACGCAGTATTTT	CASTVLAGVPDTQYF
-	TRBJ1-6	TRBV27	-	TGTGCCAGCAGTTTAGTAGGTTTTAATTCACCCCTCCACTTT	CASSLVGFNSPLHF
-	TRBJ2-3	TRBV9	-	TGTGCCAGCAGCGTCGACCCCACAGATACGCAGTATTTT	CASSVDPTDTQYF
once	TRBJ2-4	TRBV7-3	-	TGTGCCAGCAGCTTATCAGGGGCTACAAACATTCAGTACTTC	CASSLSGATNIQYF
-	TRBJ2-7	TRBV9	-	TGTGCCAGCAGCGTAGGGAGGGTCGTGCCCTCCTACGAGCAGTACTTC	CASSVGRVVPSYEQYF
few	TRBJ1-1	TRBV4-1	TRBD1	TGCGCCAGCAGCCAAGGACAGGGGCTGACTGAAGCTTTCTTT	CASSQGQGLTEAFF
-	TRBJ2-7	TRBV6-5	-	TGTGCCAGCAGTTACTCGGCAGCCCGCTACGAGCAGTACTTC	CASSYSAARYEQYF
-	TRBJ1-1	TRBV5-4	-	TGTGCCAGCAGCCAGGAACAACTGAACACTGAAGCTTTCTTT	CASSQEQLNTEAFF
-	TRBJ1-4	TRBV5-5	-	TGTGCCAGCAGCTTAGTGGGCCCGACGGATGAAAAACTGTTTTTT	CASSLVGPTDEKLFF
-	TRBJ2-1	TRBV4-1	-	TGCGCCAGCAGCCAAGTGGTGGGCGGGGGCCTAAATGAGCAGTTCTTC	CASSQVVGGGLNEQFF
-	TRBJ2-7	TRBV11-2	-	TGTGCCAGCAGCTTAGTTGGTCAGGCCTACGGGGGTAACGAGCAGTACTTC	CASSLVGQAYGGNEQYF
once	TRBJ1-3	TRBV27	-	TGTGCCAGCAGTTTATCGATAGGGGGCTCTGGAAACACCATATATTTT	CASSLSIGGSGNTIYF
-	TRBJ2-5	TRBV10-1	-	TGCGCCAGCAGTGAGTCGACGGGGGAGACCCAGTACTTC	CASSESTGETQYF
-	TRBJ1-1	TRBV27	-	TGTGCCAGCAGTTTTTTCGGGGCAAGTGAAGCTTTCTTT	CASSFFGASEAFF
-	TRBJ2-2	TRBV27	-	TGTGCCAGCACAATCGACGCTGGGACCGGGGAGCTGTTTTTT	CASTIDAGTGELFF
-	TRBJ2-3	TRBV9	-	TGTGCCAGCAGCGTAACCCCTAAGGCTTTTAGCACAGATACGCAGTATTTT	CASSVTPKAFSTDTQYF
-	TRBJ1-6	TRBV27	-	TGTGCCAGCAGTTTCAACGGGGGTAATTCACCCCTCCACTTT	CASSFNGGNSPLHF
-	TRBJ2-3	TRBV9	-	TGTGCCAGCAGCGTGACACACAGGGTAACAGATACGCAGTATTTT	CASSVTHRVTDTQYF
-	TRBJ2-1	TRBV28	-	TGTGCCAGCAGCTTAGACGGAGACAATGAGCAGTTCTTC	CASSLDGDNEQFF
-	TRBJ2-5	TRBV11-2	TRBD2	TGTGCCAGCAGCTCGGGCGGGGGAGAGACCCAGTACTTC	CASSSGGGETQYF
-	TRBJ1-2	TRBV21-1	-	TGTGCCAGCAGCAAATTGGGGACAGGGGGCGCGTATGGCTACACCTTC	CASSKLGTGGAYGYTF
-	TRBJ1-2	TRBV4-3	-	TGCGCCAGCAGCCATAACAGGGAAGCTAACTATGGCTACACCTTC	CASSHNREANYGYTF
-	TRBJ1-1	TRBV6-5	-	TGTGCCAGCAGCCAGGACAGAACTGAAGCTTTCTTT	CASSQDRTEAFF
-	TRBJ2-3	TRBV7-3	TRBD2	TGTGCCAGCAGCGGTCGGAGCGCGGGGGACACAGATACGCAGTATTTT	CASSGRSAGDTDTQYF
-	TRBJ1-5	TRBV7-8	-	TGTGCCAGCAGCTTAGTCGGGGGGCCCCAGCATTTT	CASSLVGGPQHF
-	TRBJ1-5	TRBV12-5	TRBD1	TGTGCTAGTGGTTTGGGGGGACAGGGGGCGGATCAGCCCCAGCATTTT	CASGLGGQGADQPQHF
-	TRBJ2-7	TRBV27	-	TGTGCCAGCAGTCCGTCTAGCGCCTTCTCCTACGAGCAGTACTTC	CASSPSSAFSYEQYF
-	TRBJ1-5	TRBV29-1	-	TGCAGCGCCTTCCTAGACACCAATCAGCCCCAGCATTTT	CSAFLDTNQPQHF
-	TRBJ2-5	TRBV5-3	TRBD2	TGTGCCAGAAGCTTAGCGGGGGTAGGGACCCAGTACTTC	CARSLAGVGTQYF
-	TRBJ1-6	TRBV4-3	TRBD1	TGCGCCAGCAGCCTCGGACGACAGGGGGCTAATTCACCCCTCCACTTT	CASSLGRQGANSPLHF
-	TRBJ1-4	TRBV4-3	-	TGCGCCAGCAGCCAAGATTCGGGGGAGGAAGAAAAACTGTTTTTT	CASSQDSGEEEKLFF
-	TRBJ1-1	TRBV27	-	TGTGCCAGCATTGATCAGGGGAACACTGAAGCTTTCTTT	CASIDQGNTEAFF
-	TRBJ1-1	TRBV6-4	-	TGTGCCAGCAGTGACTCGGGGGGTGAAGCTTTCTTT	CASSDSGGEAFF
-	TRBJ2-1	TRBV6-6	-	TGTGCCAGCGGGGGGGCCTACGGTGAGCAGTTCTTC	CASGGAYGEQFF
-	TRBJ1-2	TRBV29-1	TRBD1	TGCAGCGTCGACAGGGAGTATGGCTACACCTTC	CSVDREYGYTF
-	TRBJ2-7	TRBV11-2	TRBD1	TGTGCCAGCAGCTTGTGGCAGGGGGCCGACGAGCAGTACTTC	CASSLWQGADEQYF
-	TRBJ2-5	TRBV28	-	TGTGCCAGCACTGGGGAGACCCAGTACTTC	CASTGETQYF
-	TRBJ2-7	TRBV5-5	-	TGTGCCACGAGGCGTCCCTACGAGCAGTACTTC	CATRRPYEQYF
-	TRBJ2-2	TRBV29-1	TRBD2	TGCAGCGTTGAACTGTGGCTTGGCGGGGGGAACACCGGGGAGCTGTTTTTT	CSVELWLGGGNTGELFF
-	TRBJ2-3	TRBV29-1	-	TGCAGCCTTCTTATTCCGGGCACCCGCACAGATACGCAGTATTTT	CSLLIPGTRTDTQYF
-	TRBJ1-6	TRBV5-8	TRBD1	TGTGCCAGCGACCAGGACAGGCAATCGAATTCACCCCTCCACTTT	CASDQDRQSNSPLHF
-	TRBJ2-5	TRBV6-5	TRBD2	TGTGCCAGCAGTTACACCCCCTCACTAGCGGAGGAGACCCAGTACTTC	CASSYTPSLAEETQYF
once	TRBJ2-3	TRBV6-5	-	TGTGCCAGCAGTTACTCCCGGGACAGCACAGATACGCAGTATTTT	CASSYSRDSTDTQYF